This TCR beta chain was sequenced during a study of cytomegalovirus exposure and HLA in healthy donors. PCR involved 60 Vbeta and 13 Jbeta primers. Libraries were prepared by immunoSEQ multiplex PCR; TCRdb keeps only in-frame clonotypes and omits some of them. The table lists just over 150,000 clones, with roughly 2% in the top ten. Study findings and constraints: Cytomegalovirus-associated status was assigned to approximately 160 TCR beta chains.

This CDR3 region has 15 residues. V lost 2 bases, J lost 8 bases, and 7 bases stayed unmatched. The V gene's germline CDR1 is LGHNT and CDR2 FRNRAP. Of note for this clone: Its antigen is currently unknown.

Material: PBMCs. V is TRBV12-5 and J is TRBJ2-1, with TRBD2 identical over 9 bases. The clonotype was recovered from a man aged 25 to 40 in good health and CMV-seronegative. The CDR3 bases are TGTGCTAGTGGTTTGATCGCGGGAGGGCCCCATGAGCAGTTCTTC. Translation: CASGLIAGGPHEQFF.